Below are 24 T cell receptor beta chains sequenced from a single sample in a study of blood T cell repertoires in COVID-19. Clones were sequenced by immunoSEQ multiplex PCR, and TCRdb holds only the in-frame ones, with some missing. Seen here are under 95,000 clones, roughly 87% observed once, and the top ten hold 5.4%. Source material: peripheral blood. These receptors were obtained from a man in his sixties with acute or convalescent COVID-19.

The chain carries TRBV6-5 and TRBJ1-5, with 7 nucleotides matching TRBD1. The CDR3 has 15 amino acids. With V trimmed by 5 bases and J by 7 bases, 11 bases remained unmatched. CDR1 MNHEY and CDR2 SVGAGI come from the germline V gene. The CDR3 sequence: CASSPTTGTGQPQHF. The CDR3 DNA is TGTGCCAGCAGTCCTACGACAGGGACTGGCCAGCCCCAGCATTTT.

V usage is TRBV2 and J usage is TRBJ1-2; D is ambiguous. Per the germline V gene, CDR1 is SNHLY and CDR2 is FYNNEI. The V and J ends lost 0 bases and 8 bases respectively, with 10 bases between them. This CDR3 is 13 amino acids long. The CDR3 sequence is CASSEAGENGYTF. As DNA, the CDR3 is TGTGCCAGCAGTGAAGCTGGGGAGAACGGCTACACCTTC.

The chain employs TRBV10-3 and TRBJ2-7, with TRBD2 matching 7 bases. The CDR3 is 15 residues long. The germline CDR1 and CDR2 sequences are ENHRY and SYGVKD. Trimming at V came to 6 bases and at J to 0 bases, leaving 8 bases not matched to a gene. In DNA, the CDR3 is TGTGCCATCAGAGGTAGCGGGCGGCTCTCCTACGAGCAGTACTTC. As protein: CAIRGSGRLSYEQYF.

This chain links TRBV10-2 with TRBJ2-7; TRBD1 matches 8 bases. The CDR3 is 13 residues long. Germline lookup yields CDR1 WSHSY and CDR2 SAAADI. The junction had 8 bases not matched to a gene; V was cut back by 8 bases and J by 5 bases. CDR3 nucleotide sequence: TGCGCCAGCGCCAGGACAGGGTTCGACGAGCAGTACTTC. It is translated as CASARTGFDEQYF.

The genes are TRBV25-1 and TRBJ1-1, with 7 bases that match TRBD1. The germline V gene encodes CDR1 MGHDK and CDR2 SYGVNS. V shed 5 bases, J shed 0 bases, and the junction held 15 bases outside the gene matches. CDR3 size: 18 residues. The CDR3 here is CASSPPPGQSALNTEAFF. Here the CDR3 DNA reads TGTGCCAGCAGTCCGCCCCCGGGACAGTCTGCACTGAACACTGAAGCTTTCTTT.

This chain uses TRBV7-2 with TRBJ1-5; TRBD1 might be the D (5 bases). The CDR3 runs to 16 residues. Trimming removed 4 bases at V and 6 bases at J, with 19 bases between. The germline gives CDR1 SGHTA, CDR2 FQGNSA. CDR3 region: CASSSHYGQGGQPQHF. CDR3 coding DNA: TGTGCCAGCAGCTCACATTATGGGCAGGGTGGTCAGCCCCAGCATTTT.

V is TRBV3-1 (or the pseudogene TRBV3-2) and J is TRBJ1-6, with 7 bases fitting TRBD1. Germline loops: CDR1 LGHDT, CDR2 YNNKEL (reference sequence). The CDR3 has 15 residues. With 1 base clipped from V and 6 bases from J, the junction kept 3 bases outside the gene matches. As DNA, the CDR3 is TGTGCCAGCAGCCAAGGCGGGACAGCTAATTCACCCCTCCACTTT. Translated, it gives CASSQGGTANSPLHF.

The chain employs TRBV6-5 and TRBJ1-1; no clear D. Between the trimmed V and J ends, which lost 0 bases and 4 bases, there was a span of 12 bases. Germline loops: CDR1 MNHEY, CDR2 SVGAGI. CDR3 length: 15 amino acids. CDR3 nucleotide sequence: TGTGCCAGCAGTTACTCGTCGCGGCTGAGCACTGAAGCTTTCTTT. The encoded protein is CASSYSSRLSTEAFF.

The chain carries TRBV4-1 and TRBJ2-7, with D tentatively TRBD1 (6 bases). CDR3 length: 15 amino acids. The germline V gene encodes CDR1 MGHRA and CDR2 YSYEKL. V was shortened by 1 base and J by 2 bases, with 12 bases between the two germline ends. CDR3 amino acids: CASSQVRQAPYEQYF. Written as DNA, the CDR3 is TGCGCCAGCAGCCAAGTAAGACAGGCCCCCTACGAGCAGTACTTC.

V and J are TRBV6-5 and TRBJ2-1; TRBD2 is a possible D gene (7 bases). V was clipped by 2 bases and J by 7 bases, with 18 bases between them. This CDR3 has 16 amino acids. Germline V gene sequence: CDR1 MNHEY, CDR2 SVGAGI. CDR3 nucleotide sequence: TGTGCCAGCAGTTACGGTCCGGGGGCGCGGGGGAATGAGCAGTTCTTC. It codes for CASSYGPGARGNEQFF.

This clone was counted only a few times. The chain couples TRBV11-3 to TRBJ1-4; 11 bases are a match to TRBD1. V dropped 5 bases and J dropped 0; count of bases not matched to a gene: 2. The CDR3 length is 16 residues. Germline values: CDR1 SGHNT, CDR2 YENEEA. The CDR3: CASSPGQGATNEKLFF. CDR3 nucleotides: TGTGCCAGCAGCCCGGGACAGGGGGCAACTAATGAAAAACTGTTTTTT.

Only one count was recorded for this clone. This chain joins TRBV5-1 and TRBJ1-2; possible D gene TRBD1, 5 bases. V lost 0 bases and J 8 bases, leaving 11 bases between the germline ends. Germline V CDR1 and CDR2: SGHRS, YFSETQ. This CDR3 has 13 amino acids. The DNA of the CDR3 is TGCGCCAGCAGCTTGGAAGGGGAAGGAGGCTACACCTTC. Protein: CASSLEGEGGYTF.

This chain links TRBV7-2 with TRBJ2-7; 9 nucleotides align to TRBD1. Germline V CDR1 and CDR2: SGHTA, FQGNSA. The trim removed 5 bases at V and 5 bases at J, leaving 10 bases unmatched. The CDR3 contains 15 residues. CDR3 in DNA: TGTGCCAGCAGCGGTACGGGACAGGGATTCCACGAGCAGTACTTC. It translates to CASSGTGQGFHEQYF.

The V gene is TRBV5-6, the J gene TRBJ1-6; 8 positions agree with TRBD1. V dropped 5 bases and J dropped 7; count of bases not matched to a gene: 11. This CDR3 contains 16 residues. Per the germline V gene, CDR1 is SGHDT and CDR2 is YYEEEE. CDR3 region: CASRLGQGGSNSPLHF. Here the CDR3 DNA reads TGTGCCAGCAGACTTGGACAGGGAGGGAGCAATTCACCCCTCCACTTT.

The chain is built from TRBV3-1 (or the pseudogene TRBV3-2) and TRBJ2-5; unclear D gene. Per germline, CDR1 LGHDT and CDR2 YNNKEL (reference sequence). V was pared by 4 bases and J by 5 bases, with 8 bases between. This CDR3 comprises 12 residues. The CDR3 spells CASSRGMETQYF. The CDR3 region has the DNA TGTGCCAGCAGCCGAGGAATGGAGACCCAGTACTTC.

The V and J genes are TRBV9 and TRBJ1-2; a weak D match, TRBD1 (5 bases). The CDR3 is made up of 14 amino acids. In germline, CDR1 is SGDLS, CDR2 YYNGEE. V dropped 0 bases and J dropped 4 bases, with 10 bases sitting between them. CDR3 amino acids: CASSVEGALYGYTF. The CDR3 DNA sequence: TGTGCCAGCAGCGTAGAAGGGGCCCTCTATGGCTACACCTTC.

The chain combines TRBV7-2 with TRBJ1-4, with D possibly TRBD1 on 6 matching bases. Per germline, CDR1 SGHTA and CDR2 FQGNSA. V lost 5 bases to trimming and J lost 8 bases, with 18 bases between them. The CDR3 runs 15 residues. CDR3 amino acids: CASSPGFGGAEKLFF. The CDR3 coding sequence is TGTGCCAGCAGCCCAGGATTCGGGGGGGCCGAAAAACTGTTTTTT.

The chain joins TRBV5-6 to TRBJ1-2, with 8 bases identical to TRBD1. V shed 9 bases and J 2 bases; nucleotides not matched to a gene: 12. The germline V gene has CDR1 SGHDT and CDR2 YYEEEE. CDR3 length: 15 amino acids. The DNA for the CDR3 is TGTGCCACCTCAGCTAGAGGGACAGGCAACTATGGCTACACCTTC. Residues: CATSARGTGNYGYTF.

The sample holds a few counts of this clone. At one boundary the junction diverges from the germline segment, which might be a read error. This rearrangement joins TRBV2 to TRBJ2-1; 10 bases align to TRBD2. The germline CDR1 and CDR2 sequences are SNHLY and FYNNEI. The CDR3 is 12 amino acids. The CDR3 reads CASSEAGGEQFF. The CDR3 DNA sequence: TGTGCCAGCAGCGAAGCGGGGGGGGAGCAGTTCTTC.

This rearrangement joins TRBV29-1 to TRBJ2-7; TRBD1 might be the D (6 bases). Germline loops: CDR1 SQVTM, CDR2 ANQGSEA. V was trimmed by 7 bases and J by 1 base, leaving 14 bases between them. The CDR3 is made up of 13 amino acids. CDR3 DNA sequence: TGCAGCGCTATTACCGGACAGTCCTACGAGCAGTACTTC. The encoded protein is CSAITGQSYEQYF.

This chain connects TRBV6-1 to TRBJ1-2; D is unclear. CDR3 size: 14 residues. Germline V gene data show CDR1 as MNHNS and CDR2 as SASEGT. Trimming stripped 1 base from V and 0 bases from J, with 6 bases between. CDR3 DNA sequence: TGTGCCAGCAGTGAAGGGCAGACTAACTATGGCTACACCTTC. Translated, it gives CASSEGQTNYGYTF.

The chain has TRBV15 and TRBJ2-5, with D unclear. Per the germline V gene, CDR1 is LNHNV and CDR2 is YYDKDF (reference sequence). Trimming took off 4 bases at V and 1 base at J, with 10 bases between the two ends. The length of the CDR3 is 14 residues. The CDR3 region is CATSKDRFQETQYF. In DNA, the CDR3 is TGTGCCACCAGCAAAGATAGATTCCAAGAGACCCAGTACTTC. The variable domain in full, completed from reference TRBV15 and TRBJ2-5, reads DAMVIQNPRYQVTQFGKPVTLSCSQTLNHNVMYWYQQKSSQAPKLLFHYYDKDFNNEADTPDNFQSRRPNTSFCFLDIRSPGLGDTAMYLCATSKDRFQETQYFGPGTRLLVL.

This chain links TRBV19 with TRBJ2-1; 9 bases fit TRBD2. The germline CDR1 and CDR2 sequences are LNHDA and SQIVND (reference sequence). This CDR3 has 15 amino acids. V dropped 2 bases and J dropped 9; count of bases not matched to a gene: 8. CDR3 in DNA: TGTGCCAGTAGTATACTAGCGGGGCCTACGACTGAGCAGTTCTTC. Translation: CASSILAGPTTEQFF.

V usage is TRBV29-1 and J usage is TRBJ1-4; D is unresolved. Germline loops: CDR1 SQVTM, CDR2 ANQGSEA. The CDR3 length is 14 residues. The germline V and J ends were trimmed by 5 bases and 7 bases, with 17 bases remaining between them. CDR3 bases: TGCAGCGTTACCTTGCACATGGCGGGTGAAAAACTGTTTTTT. Translation: CSVTLHMAGEKLFF.